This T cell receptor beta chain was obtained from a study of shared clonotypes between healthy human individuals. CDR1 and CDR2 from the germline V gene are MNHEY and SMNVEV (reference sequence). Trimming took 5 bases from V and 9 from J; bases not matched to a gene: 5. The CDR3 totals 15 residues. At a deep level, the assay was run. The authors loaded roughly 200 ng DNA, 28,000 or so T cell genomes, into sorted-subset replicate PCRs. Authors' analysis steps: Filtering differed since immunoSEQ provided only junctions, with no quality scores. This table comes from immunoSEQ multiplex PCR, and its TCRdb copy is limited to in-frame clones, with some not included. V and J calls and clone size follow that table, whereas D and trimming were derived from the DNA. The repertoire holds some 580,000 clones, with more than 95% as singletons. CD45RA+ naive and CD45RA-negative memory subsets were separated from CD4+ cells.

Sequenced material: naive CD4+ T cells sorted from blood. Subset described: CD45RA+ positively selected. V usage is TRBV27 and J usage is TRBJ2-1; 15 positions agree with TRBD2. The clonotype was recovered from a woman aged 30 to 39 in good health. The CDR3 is CASSQGTSGRSEQFF. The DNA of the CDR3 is TGTGCCAGCAGTCAAGGGACTAGCGGGAGGAGTGAGCAGTTCTTC.